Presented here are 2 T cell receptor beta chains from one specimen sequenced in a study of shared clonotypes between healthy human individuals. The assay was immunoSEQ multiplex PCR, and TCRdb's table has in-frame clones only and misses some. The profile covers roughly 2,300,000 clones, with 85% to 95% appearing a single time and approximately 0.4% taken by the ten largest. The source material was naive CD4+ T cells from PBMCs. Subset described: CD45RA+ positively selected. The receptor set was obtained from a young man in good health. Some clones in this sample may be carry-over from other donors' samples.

CDR3 sequence: CASSFAGNTGELFF. CDR3 coding DNA: TGTGCCAGCAGCTTTGCGGGGAACACCGGGGAGCTGTTTTTT. The chain recombines TRBV11-2 with TRBJ2-2; TRBD2 might be the D (5 bases). V was trimmed by 3 bases and J by 1 base, leaving 6 bases between them. This CDR3 is 14 amino acids long. Germline assignment: CDR1 SGHAT and CDR2 FQNNGV. Filled out from reference TRBV11-2 and TRBJ2-2, the complete variable domain reads EAGVAQSPRYKIIEKRQSVAFWCNPISGHATLYWYQQILGQGPKLLIQFQNNGVVDDSQLPKDRFSAERLKGVDSTLKIQPAKLEDSAVYLCASSFAGNTGELFFGEGSRLTVL.

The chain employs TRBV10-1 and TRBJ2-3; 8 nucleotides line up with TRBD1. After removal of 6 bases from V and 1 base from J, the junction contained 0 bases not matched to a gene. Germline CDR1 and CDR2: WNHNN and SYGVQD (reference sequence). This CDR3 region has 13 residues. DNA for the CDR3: TGCGCCAGCAGGGACAGGGGCACAGATACGCAGTATTTT. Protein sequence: CASRDRGTDTQYF.